The 4 T cell receptor beta chains given below trace back to one sample, sequenced in a study of T cells after posttransplantation cyclophosphamide. Cyclophosphamide on days +3 and +4 followed busulfan-fludarabine conditioning and a marrow graft. The repertoire was sequenced with immunoSEQ multiplex PCR; TCRdb's copy has only in-frame clones and lacks some. The sample lists approximately 22,000 clones; 86% were seen once. Sequences were derived from PBMCs, sampled after allogeneic stem cell transplant with posttransplant cyclophosphamide. The receptors originated from a female patient aged 30 to 45 who received an allogeneic stem cell transplant from an unrelated donor, was CMV-positive, and had no GVHD. Some T cells may trace back to the graft donor.

The chain couples TRBV29-1 to TRBJ2-7; 9 nucleotides align to TRBD1. V gave up 6 bases and J gave up 5 bases; unmatched junction bases: 8. Germline V CDR1 and CDR2: SQVTM, ANQGSEA. This CDR3 spans 13 amino acids. This chain's CDR3 is CSVLGQGSHEQYF. In DNA, the CDR3 is TGCAGCGTGTTGGGACAGGGATCCCACGAGCAGTACTTC.

This chain connects TRBV11-2 to TRBJ2-7; D not certain. V lost 0 bases and J lost 0, with 6 bases in between. The CDR3 is made up of 14 amino acids. Germline assignment: CDR1 SGHAT and CDR2 FQNNGV. The CDR3 DNA reads as TGTGCCAGCAGCTTAGAACCCAGCTCCTACGAGCAGTACTTC. This codes for CASSLEPSSYEQYF.

This chain's CDR3 is CASSPGTGIIAQYF. For the CDR3, the DNA is TGTGCCAGCAGCCCAGGGACTGGAATCATCGCGCAGTATTTT. This chain connects TRBV13 to TRBJ2-3; a weak D match, TRBD2 (6 bases). Germline lookup yields CDR1 PRHDT and CDR2 FYEKMQ (reference sequence). V lost 5 bases and J lost 10, with 19 bases in between. CDR3 length: 14 amino acids.

This chain joins TRBV10-3 and TRBJ2-1, with 7 bases fitting TRBD2. V lost 7 bases and J lost 0; bases outside the gene matches: 0. The V gene's germline CDR1 is ENHRY and CDR2 SYGVKD. The CDR3 consists of 13 residues. DNA of the CDR3: TGTGCCATCAAGCGGGGCTCCTACAATGAGCAGTTCTTC. As protein: CAIKRGSYNEQFF.